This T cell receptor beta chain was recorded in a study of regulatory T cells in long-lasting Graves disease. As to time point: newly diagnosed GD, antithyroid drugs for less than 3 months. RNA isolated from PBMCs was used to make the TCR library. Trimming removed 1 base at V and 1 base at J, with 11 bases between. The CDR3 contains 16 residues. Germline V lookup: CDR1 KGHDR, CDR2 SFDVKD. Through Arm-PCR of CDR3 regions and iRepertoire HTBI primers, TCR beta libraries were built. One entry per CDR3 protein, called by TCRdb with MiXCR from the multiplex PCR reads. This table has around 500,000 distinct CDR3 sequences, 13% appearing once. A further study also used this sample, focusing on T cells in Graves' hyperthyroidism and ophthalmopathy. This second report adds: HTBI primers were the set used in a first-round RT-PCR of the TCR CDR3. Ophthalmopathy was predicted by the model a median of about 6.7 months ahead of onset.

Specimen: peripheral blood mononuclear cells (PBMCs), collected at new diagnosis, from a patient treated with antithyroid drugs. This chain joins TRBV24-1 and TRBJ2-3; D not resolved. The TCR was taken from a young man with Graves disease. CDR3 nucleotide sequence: TGTGCCACCAGTGATTTTGGCAGGACGGGCACAGATACGCAGTATTTT. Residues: CATSDFGRTGTDTQYF.